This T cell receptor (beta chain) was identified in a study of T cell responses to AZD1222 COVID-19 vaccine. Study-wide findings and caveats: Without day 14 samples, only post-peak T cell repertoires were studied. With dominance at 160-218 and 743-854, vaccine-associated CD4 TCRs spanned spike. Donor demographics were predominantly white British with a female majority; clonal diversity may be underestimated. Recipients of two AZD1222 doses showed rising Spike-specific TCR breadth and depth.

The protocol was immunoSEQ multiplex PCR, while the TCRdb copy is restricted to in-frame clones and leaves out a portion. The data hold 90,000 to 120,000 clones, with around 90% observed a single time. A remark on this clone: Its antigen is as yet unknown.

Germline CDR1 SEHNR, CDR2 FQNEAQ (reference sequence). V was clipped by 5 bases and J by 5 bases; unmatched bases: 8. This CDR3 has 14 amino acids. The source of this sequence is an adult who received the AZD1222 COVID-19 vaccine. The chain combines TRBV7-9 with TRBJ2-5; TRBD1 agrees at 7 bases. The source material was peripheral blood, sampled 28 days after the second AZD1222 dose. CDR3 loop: CASSLPGQPETQYF. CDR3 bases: TGTGCCAGCAGCCTACCGGGACAGCCGGAGACCCAGTACTTC.